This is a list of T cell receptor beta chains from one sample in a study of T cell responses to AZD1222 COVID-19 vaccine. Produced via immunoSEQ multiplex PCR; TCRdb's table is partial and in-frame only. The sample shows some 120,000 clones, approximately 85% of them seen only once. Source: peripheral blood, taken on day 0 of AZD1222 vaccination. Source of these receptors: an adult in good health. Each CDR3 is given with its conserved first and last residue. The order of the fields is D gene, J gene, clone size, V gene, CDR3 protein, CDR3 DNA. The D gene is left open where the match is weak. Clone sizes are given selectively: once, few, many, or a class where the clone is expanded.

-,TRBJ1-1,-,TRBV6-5,CASSYSTGMNTEAFF,TGTGCCAGCAGTTACTCGACAGGCATGAACACTGAAGCTTTCTTT
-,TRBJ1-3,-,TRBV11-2,CASSLAAFTISGNTIYF,TGTGCCAGCAGCTTAGCTGCTTTCACCATCTCTGGAAACACCATATATTTT
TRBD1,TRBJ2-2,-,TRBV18,CASSTRDRPNTGELFF,TGTGCCAGCTCAACCCGGGACAGGCCTAACACCGGGGAGCTGTTTTTT
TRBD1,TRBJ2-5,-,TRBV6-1,CASSDPGQGWETQYF,TGTGCCAGCAGTGACCCCGGACAGGGCTGGGAGACCCAGTACTTC
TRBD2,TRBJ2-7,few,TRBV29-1,CSVRREGGNYEQYF,TGCAGCGTTAGGCGGGAGGGTGGGAACTACGAGCAGTACTTC
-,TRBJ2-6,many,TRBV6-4,CASSVEAGSGANVLTF,TGTGCCAGCAGTGTGGAGGCGGGCTCTGGGGCCAACGTCCTGACTTTC
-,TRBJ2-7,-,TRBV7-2,CASSLVRGGEQYF,TGTGCCAGCAGCTTAGTGCGGGGCGGGGAGCAGTACTTC
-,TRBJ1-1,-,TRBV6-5,CASSYGGANTEAFF,TGTGCCAGCAGTTACGGGGGAGCGAACACTGAAGCTTTCTTT
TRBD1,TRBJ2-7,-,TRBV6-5,CASSRDRAYEQYF,TGTGCCAGCAGTCGGGACAGGGCCTACGAGCAGTACTTC
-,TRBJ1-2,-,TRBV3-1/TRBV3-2,CASNAAGDNYGYTF,TGTGCCAGCAATGCCGCAGGGGATAACTATGGCTACACCTTC
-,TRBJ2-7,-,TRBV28,CASSYMGFRESSYEQYF,TGTGCCAGCAGCTACATGGGGTTCCGCGAGAGCTCCTACGAGCAGTACTTC
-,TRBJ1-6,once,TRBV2,CASSREPNSPLHF,TGTGCCAGCAGCAGGGAGCCTAATTCACCCCTCCACTTT
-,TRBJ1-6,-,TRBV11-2,CASSFWGRDNSPLHF,TGTGCCAGCAGCTTCTGGGGTCGAGATAATTCACCCCTCCACTTT
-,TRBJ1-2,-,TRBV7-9,CASSLDGGQGGYTF,TGTGCCAGCAGCTTAGACGGGGGGCAAGGAGGCTACACCTTC
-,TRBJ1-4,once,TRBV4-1,CASSPPPPRYANEKLFF,TGCGCCAGCAGCCCACCACCCCCGAGGTACGCTAATGAAAAACTGTTTTTT
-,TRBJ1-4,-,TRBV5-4,CASSLEATNEKLFF,TGTGCCAGCAGCTTGGAAGCAACTAATGAAAAACTGTTTTTT
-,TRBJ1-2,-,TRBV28,CASSSSGGGGYGYTF,TGTGCCAGCAGTAGCTCAGGTGGGGGGGGCTATGGCTACACCTTC
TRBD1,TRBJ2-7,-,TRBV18,CASSLAGTDPYEQYF,TGTGCCAGCTCGTTAGCCGGGACAGACCCCTACGAGCAGTACTTC
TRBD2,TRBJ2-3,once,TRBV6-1,CASSASLAGASTDTQYF,TGTGCCAGCAGTGCGTCACTAGCGGGGGCCAGCACAGATACGCAGTATTTT
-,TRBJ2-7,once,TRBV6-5,CASTPRGNPNEQYF,TGTGCCAGCACCCCACGGGGAAACCCCAACGAGCAGTACTTC
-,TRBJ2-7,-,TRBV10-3,CAIAPRGRGDYEQYF,TGTGCCATCGCCCCCCGGGGTCGGGGAGACTACGAGCAGTACTTC
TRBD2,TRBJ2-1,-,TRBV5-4,CASSSGLAVNEQFF,TGTGCCAGCAGTTCGGGACTAGCGGTTAATGAGCAGTTCTTC
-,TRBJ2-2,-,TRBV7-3,CASSLSGFTGELFF,TGTGCCAGCAGCTTATCTGGTTTCACCGGGGAGCTGTTTTTT
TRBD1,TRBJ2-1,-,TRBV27,CASTRTRTGVEYYNEQFF,TGTGCCAGCACCCGTACCCGGACAGGGGTTGAGTACTACAATGAGCAGTTCTTC
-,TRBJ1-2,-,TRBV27,CASSQVSQGGGYTF,TGTGCCAGCAGTCAAGTATCACAGGGAGGTGGCTACACCTTC
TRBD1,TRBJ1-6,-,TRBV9,CASSSGQGANSPLHF,TGTGCCAGCAGCTCGGGACAGGGGGCGAATTCACCCCTCCACTTT
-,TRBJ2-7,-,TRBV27,CASRSFGPRNEQYF,TGTGCCAGCCGCTCATTCGGCCCGAGGAACGAGCAGTACTTC
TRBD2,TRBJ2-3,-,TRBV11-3,CASSSGVGRGDLTDTQYF,TGTGCCAGCAGCTCCGGGGTTGGGCGGGGGGATCTCACAGATACGCAGTATTTT
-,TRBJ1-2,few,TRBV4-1,CASSQDLVGYGYTF,TGCGCCAGCAGCCAAGATCTTGTGGGCTATGGCTACACCTTC
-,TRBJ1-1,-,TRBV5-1,CASSTGPVDTEAFF,TGCGCCAGCTCAACGGGCCCAGTGGACACTGAAGCTTTCTTT
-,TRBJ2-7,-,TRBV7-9,CASSNTRAQGSYEQYF,TGTGCCAGCAGTAACACGCGGGCACAGGGCTCCTACGAGCAGTACTTC
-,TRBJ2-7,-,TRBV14,CASSQSYEQYF,TGTGCCAGCAGCCAGAGCTACGAGCAGTACTTC
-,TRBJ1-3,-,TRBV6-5,CASSPRRASGNTIYF,TGTGCCAGCAGTCCCCGCAGAGCCTCTGGAAACACCATATATTTT
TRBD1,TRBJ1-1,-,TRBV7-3,CASRLQGQRNTEAFF,TGTGCCAGCAGGCTACAGGGGCAGAGGAACACTGAAGCTTTCTTT
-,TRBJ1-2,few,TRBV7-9,CASSLAPPSRGYTF,TGTGCCAGCAGCTTAGCTCCTCCCAGTAGGGGCTACACCTTC
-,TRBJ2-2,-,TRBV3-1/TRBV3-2,CASSQDTGFNTGELFF,TGTGCCAGCAGCCAAGACACAGGGTTTAACACCGGGGAGCTGTTTTTT
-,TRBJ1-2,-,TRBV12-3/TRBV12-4,CASSLQGRGYTF,TGTGCCAGCAGTTTACAAGGGAGGGGCTACACCTTC
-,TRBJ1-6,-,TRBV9,CASSVEGGDYNSPLHF,TGTGCCAGCAGCGTAGAGGGGGGCGACTATAATTCACCCCTCCACTTT
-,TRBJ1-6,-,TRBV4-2,CASSPPGRETAPLHF,TGTGCCAGCAGCCCTCCCGGGAGGGAAACAGCACCCCTCCACTTT
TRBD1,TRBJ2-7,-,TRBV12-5,CASGLVLGRDRGSYEQYF,TGTGCTAGTGGTTTGGTACTTGGCCGGGACAGGGGCTCCTACGAGCAGTACTTC
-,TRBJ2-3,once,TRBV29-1,CSVVYGGGADTQYF,TGCAGCGTTGTGTATGGCGGAGGGGCAGATACGCAGTATTTT